This TCR beta chain stems from a study of T cells in localized non-small cell lung cancer. Sequencing was performed with immunoSEQ multiplex PCR; in TCRdb, only in-frame clones are kept and a portion is missing. Of about 48,000 clones listed, around 77% are singletons. Comment on this clone: The antigen is unknown.

Findings and caveats of the study: Multi-region tumor sequencing was not done, so intratumor heterogeneity could not be excluded. Maximal T cell clonality occurred in uninvolved adjacent lung, with tumor ranking below it. Researchers found a median around 50 of the top 100 tumor clones in adjacent lung. Elevated blood T cell density was associated with longer overall survival.

The CDR3 is 13 amino acids. CDR1 MNHEY and CDR2 SVGAGI come from the germline V gene. V dropped 11 bases and J dropped 4; count of bases not matched to a gene: 9. This TCR derives from a man aged 40 to 70 with stage I squamous cell lung carcinoma. The chain carries TRBV6-5 and TRBJ1-1; TRBD1 agrees at 8 bases. Sample: peripheral blood, taken before any cancer treatment. The CDR3 sequence: CACPGQVSTEAFF. The CDR3, as DNA: TGTGCCTGCCCGGGACAGGTCTCCACTGAAGCTTTCTTT.